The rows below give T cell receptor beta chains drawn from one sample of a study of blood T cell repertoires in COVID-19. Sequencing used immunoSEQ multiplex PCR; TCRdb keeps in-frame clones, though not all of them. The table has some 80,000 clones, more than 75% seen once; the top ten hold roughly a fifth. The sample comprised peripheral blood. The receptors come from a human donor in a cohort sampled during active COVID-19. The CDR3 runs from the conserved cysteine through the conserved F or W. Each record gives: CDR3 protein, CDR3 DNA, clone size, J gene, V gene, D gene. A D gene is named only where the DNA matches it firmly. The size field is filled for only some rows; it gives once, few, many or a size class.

CASSYSIAGGSEAFF | TGTGCCAGCAGTTACTCGATAGCAGGGGGAAGTGAAGCTTTCTTT | NA | TRBJ1-1 | TRBV6-5 | TRBD1
CATLDPGTSGSNEQYF | TGTGCCACTCTAGATCCGGGGACTAGCGGGAGCAACGAGCAGTACTTC | NA | TRBJ2-7 | TRBV2 | TRBD2
CASSLGLAGIYNEQFF | TGTGCCAGCAGCTTGGGACTAGCGGGGATATACAATGAGCAGTTCTTC | once | TRBJ2-1 | TRBV5-4 | TRBD2
CASSFALAGTDTQYF | TGTGCCAGCAGTTTTGCACTAGCGGGCACAGATACGCAGTATTTT | NA | TRBJ2-3 | TRBV28 | TRBD2
CASSTRTKGDFF | TGTGCCAGCAGTACTAGGACAAAAGGGGACTTTTTC | NA | TRBJ2-7 | TRBV28 | NA
CASSFLGSSTNEKLFF | TGTGCCAGCAGCTTCCTCGGGTCTTCAACTAATGAAAAACTGTTTTTT | NA | TRBJ1-4 | TRBV5-5 | NA
CASSKSPLAGGGKNEQFF | TGTGCCAGCTCCAAGAGCCCACTAGCGGGAGGGGGTAAGAATGAGCAGTTCTTC | NA | TRBJ2-1 | TRBV27 | TRBD2
CASSIGGAGTDTQYF | TGTGCCAGCAGCATCGGGGGGGCCGGCACAGATACGCAGTATTTT | NA | TRBJ2-3 | TRBV5-6 | TRBD2
CASSPKGGTGGEKLFF | TGTGCCAGCAGCCCGAAAGGTGGGACAGGTGGTGAAAAACTGTTTTTT | NA | TRBJ1-4 | TRBV9 | TRBD1
CASSPYSNSADPNYGYTF | TGTGCCAGCTCACCATATTCTAACTCGGCGGATCCTAACTATGGCTACACCTTC | NA | TRBJ1-2 | TRBV18 | NA
CASSPPGQPDTQYF | TGTGCCAGCTCACCACCGGGGCAGCCAGATACGCAGTATTTT | once | TRBJ2-3 | TRBV18 | NA
CASSQAGSRTDTQYF | TGTGCCAGCAGCCAAGCCGGGTCGAGGACAGATACGCAGTATTTT | NA | TRBJ2-3 | TRBV3-1/TRBV3-2 | NA
CASSSPGVPGDFF | TGTGCCAGCAGCTCCCCTGGGGTCCCGGGGGATTTCTTC | NA | TRBJ2-1 | TRBV6-5 | NA
CASSLTTGGKQFF | TGCGCCAGCAGCCTCACGACAGGGGGCAAGCAGTTCTTC | NA | TRBJ2-1 | TRBV5-1 | TRBD1
CSVSSGTGDQPQHF | TGCAGCGTTAGTAGTGGAACAGGAGATCAGCCCCAGCATTTT | NA | TRBJ1-5 | TRBV29-1 | NA
CASSFTGQGVSSTDTQYF | TGTGCCAGCAGCTTTACGGGACAGGGAGTCTCTAGCACAGATACGCAGTATTTT | NA | TRBJ2-3 | TRBV5-5 | TRBD1
CASSQDRAGLSTDTQYF | TGTGCCAGCAGCCAAGATCGAGCGGGGCTTAGCACAGATACGCAGTATTTT | NA | TRBJ2-3 | TRBV4-2 | TRBD2
CASSPPGGANEKLFF | TGTGCCAGCAGCCCACCAGGGGGCGCTAATGAAAAACTGTTTTTT | NA | TRBJ1-4 | TRBV5-5 | TRBD1
CASSYALPYEQYF | TGTGCCAGCAGTTACGCGTTACCCTACGAGCAGTACTTC | NA | TRBJ2-7 | TRBV6-2/TRBV6-3 | NA
CASSQGRVLMNTEAFF | TGCGCCAGCAGCCAAGGCAGGGTACTTATGAACACTGAAGCTTTCTTT | NA | TRBJ1-1 | TRBV4-1 | NA
CASSLARQGLTYEQYF | TGTGCCAGCAGCTTAGCGCGACAGGGGTTAACCTACGAGCAGTACTTC | NA | TRBJ2-7 | TRBV7-2 | TRBD1
CASTMGAGDQETQYF | TGTGCCAGCACGATGGGAGCGGGGGACCAAGAGACCCAGTACTTC | many | TRBJ2-5 | TRBV4-2 | TRBD2
CASSLRGQGPGGANVLTF | TGTGCCAGCAGTTTAAGGGGACAGGGTCCGGGGGGGGCCAACGTCCTGACTTTC | NA | TRBJ2-6 | TRBV28 | TRBD1
CASSHELAGYNEQFF | TGTGCCAGCAGCCACGAACTAGCGGGCTACAATGAGCAGTTCTTC | few | TRBJ2-1 | TRBV3-1/TRBV3-2 | TRBD2
CASSQEGAQPQHF | TGCGCCAGCAGCCAAGAGGGGGCACAGCCCCAGCATTTT | NA | TRBJ1-5 | TRBV4-1 | NA
CARSEPAGGEAQETQYF | TGTGCCAGAAGCGAACCCGCGGGGGGTGAGGCCCAAGAGACCCAGTACTTC | NA | TRBJ2-5 | TRBV7-5 | NA
CASSENTGQTNEKLFF | TGTGCCAGCAGCGAAAACACGGGACAGACCAATGAAAAACTGTTTTTT | NA | TRBJ1-4 | TRBV9 | TRBD1
CASSSSGPTDTQYF | TGTGCCAGCAGCTCAAGCGGGCCCACAGATACGCAGTATTTT | once | TRBJ2-3 | TRBV7-2 | NA
CASSRDRGADTQYF | TGTGCCAGCAGCAGGGACAGGGGGGCAGATACGCAGTATTTT | NA | TRBJ2-3 | TRBV11-2 | TRBD1
CASSPRQSTNEKLFF | TGTGCCAGCAGTCCGCGACAGTCAACTAATGAAAAACTGTTTTTT | NA | TRBJ1-4 | TRBV5-8 | NA
CASSFDYRDRGYTF | TGTGCCAGCAGTTTCGACTACAGGGACAGGGGCTACACCTTC | NA | TRBJ1-2 | TRBV6-6 | TRBD1
CASGWGGPTEAFF | TGTGCTAGTGGCTGGGGGGGTCCCACGGAAGCTTTCTTT | NA | TRBJ1-1 | TRBV12-5 | NA
CASSLSGGARTPLHF | TGTGCCAGCAGTTTATCGGGGGGGGCGCGGACACCCCTCCACTTT | NA | TRBJ1-6 | TRBV27 | NA
CASSRGWAGNTIYF | TGTGCCAGCAGTCGCGGGTGGGCTGGAAACACCATATATTTT | NA | TRBJ1-3 | TRBV5-4 | NA
CASSIRLAGGLENIQYF | TGTGCCAGTAGTATTCGGCTAGCGGGAGGGCTGGAAAACATTCAGTACTTC | NA | TRBJ2-4 | TRBV19 | TRBD2
CASSTQAGGATDTQYF | TGTGCCAGCAGCACTCAAGCGGGGGGGGCCACAGATACGCAGTATTTT | NA | TRBJ2-3 | TRBV7-2 | TRBD2
CASSFTTNYGYTF | TGTGCCAGCAGCTTTACCACAAATTATGGCTACACCTTC | NA | TRBJ1-2 | TRBV7-2 | NA
CASSLHARGSTGELFF | TGTGCCAGCAGCTTGCACGCCAGGGGAAGCACCGGGGAGCTGTTTTTT | NA | TRBJ2-2 | TRBV7-8 | NA
CASSNRDTVGSQHF | TGTGCCAGCAGTAACCGGGACACGGTGGGTAGCCAGCATTTT | NA | TRBJ1-5 | TRBV6-6 | NA
CASRSQGQDTEAFF | TGCGCCAGCAGATCACAGGGTCAGGACACTGAAGCTTTCTTT | NA | TRBJ1-1 | TRBV5-1 | NA
CASTYGLAQTYNEQFF | TGTGCCAGCACCTACGGACTAGCGCAAACCTACAATGAGCAGTTCTTC | NA | TRBJ2-1 | TRBV2 | TRBD2
CASIGRAVRWTAESYGYTF | TGTGCCAGCATCGGTCGCGCGGTCAGGTGGACAGCGGAAAGTTATGGCTACACCTTC | NA | TRBJ1-2 | TRBV6-4 | NA
CATSDSTGDTQYF | TGTGCCACCAGTGACTCAACAGGAGATACGCAGTATTTT | few | TRBJ2-3 | TRBV24-1 | NA
CASSLEAGVPSEQYF | TGTGCCAGCAGCTTAGAGGCGGGAGTTCCCTCCGAGCAGTACTTC | NA | TRBJ2-7 | TRBV11-2 | TRBD2
CSVASRGSYNEQFF | TGCAGCGTTGCCTCCAGGGGGTCCTACAATGAGCAGTTCTTC | NA | TRBJ2-1 | TRBV29-1 | TRBD1
CATGTSGLDEQFF | TGTGCCACCGGGACTAGCGGCCTCGATGAGCAGTTCTTC | NA | TRBJ2-1 | TRBV18 | TRBD2
CASSRQINSPLHF | TGCGCCAGCAGCCGACAGATAAATTCACCCCTCCACTTT | NA | TRBJ1-6 | TRBV4-3 | NA
CASSGGVPGDEQFF | TGCGCCAGCAGTGGGGGGGTTCCCGGGGATGAGCAGTTCTTC | NA | TRBJ2-1 | TRBV10-1 | NA
CASSLDLSNQPQHF | TGTGCCAGCAGCTTAGATCTTTCCAATCAGCCCCAGCATTTT | once | TRBJ1-5 | TRBV11-2 | NA
CASSGWTGTAGELFF | TGCGCCAGCAGCGGGTGGACAGGAACAGCCGGGGAGCTGTTTTTT | NA | TRBJ2-2 | TRBV5-1 | TRBD1
CASSPSEPGGPEQFF | TGTGCCAGCAGTCCATCAGAGCCCGGAGGTCCTGAGCAGTTCTTC | NA | TRBJ2-1 | TRBV28 | NA
CASSQFGPYTDTQYF | TGTGCCAGCAGCCAATTTGGCCCTTACACAGATACGCAGTATTTT | once | TRBJ2-3 | TRBV14 | NA
CSVAKGAGGTEQFF | TGCAGCGTAGCAAAAGGGGCAGGGGGCACTGAGCAGTTCTTC | NA | TRBJ2-1 | TRBV29-1 | TRBD1
CASSPQRGRINEKLFF | TGTGCCAGCTCACCACAGAGGGGGCGCATTAATGAAAAACTGTTTTTT | NA | TRBJ1-4 | TRBV18 | TRBD1
CASNARQGPEVGYTF | TGTGCCAGCAACGCTAGGCAGGGCCCAGAGGTGGGCTACACCTTC | NA | TRBJ1-2 | TRBV2 | NA
CASSYSRERPMYQETQYF | TGTGCCAGCAGTTACTCGCGGGAGCGCCCCATGTACCAAGAGACCCAGTACTTC | NA | TRBJ2-5 | TRBV6-2/TRBV6-3 | TRBD2
CASSHQGKLAKNIQYF | TGTGCCAGCAGCCATCAGGGGAAGCTAGCCAAAAACATTCAGTACTTC | NA | TRBJ2-4 | TRBV6-2/TRBV6-3 | NA